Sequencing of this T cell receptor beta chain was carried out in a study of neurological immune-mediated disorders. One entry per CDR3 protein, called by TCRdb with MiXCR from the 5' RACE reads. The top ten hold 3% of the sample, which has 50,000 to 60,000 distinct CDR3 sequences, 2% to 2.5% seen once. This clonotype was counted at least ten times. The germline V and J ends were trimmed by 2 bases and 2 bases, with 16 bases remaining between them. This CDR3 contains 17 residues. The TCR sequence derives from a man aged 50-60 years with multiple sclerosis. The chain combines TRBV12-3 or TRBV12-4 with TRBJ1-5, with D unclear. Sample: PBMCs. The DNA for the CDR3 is TGTGCCAGCAGTTTATATTCGGTCCCGCCGGGCAATCAGCCCCAGCATTTT. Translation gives CASSLYSVPPGNQPQHF.